This entry features one TCR beta chain sequence. Enrolment of Seattle patients took place during active infection, and they were followed longitudinally. Method: immunoSEQ multiplex PCR; TCRdb's copy keeps in-frame clones and lacks some. The table includes 250,000 to 350,000 clones, under 85% detected once. Between the trimmed V and J ends, which lost 8 bases and 1 base, there was a span of 2 bases. Germline lookup yields CDR1 SNHLY and CDR2 FYNNEI. This CDR3 has 11 amino acids. The sample comes from a study of blood T cell repertoires in COVID-19. Overall study context: Donors in the United States, Italy and Spain gave samples during acute or convalescent COVID-19.

Specimen: peripheral blood. J is TRBJ2-2 and V is TRBV2; D is undetermined. The clonotype comes from a human donor with COVID-19, enrolled during active disease. The donor label of this sample is uncertain. CDR3 nucleotides: TGTGCCAGCCGGAACACCGGGGAGCTGTTTTTT. Translation: CASRNTGELFF.